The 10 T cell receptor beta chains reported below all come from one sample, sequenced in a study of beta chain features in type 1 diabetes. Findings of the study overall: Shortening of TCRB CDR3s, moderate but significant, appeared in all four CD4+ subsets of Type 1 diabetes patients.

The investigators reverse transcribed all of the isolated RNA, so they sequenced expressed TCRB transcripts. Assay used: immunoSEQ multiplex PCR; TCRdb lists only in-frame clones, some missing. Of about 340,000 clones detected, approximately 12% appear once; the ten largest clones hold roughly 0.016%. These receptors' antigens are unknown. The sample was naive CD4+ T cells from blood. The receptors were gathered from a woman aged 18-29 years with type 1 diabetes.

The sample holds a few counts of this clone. The CDR3 nucleotides are TGTGCCAGCAGCGTAGGGTCTAGCGGGAGGAACAATGAGCAGTTCTTC. This sequence encodes CASSVGSSGRNNEQFF. The chain has TRBV9 and TRBJ2-1, with 11 bases matching TRBD2. The CDR3 consists of 16 residues. The V gene end was trimmed by 0 bases and the J gene end by 5 bases; junction bases not matched to a gene: 4. Looked up from germline, CDR1 is SGDLS and CDR2 is YYNGEE.

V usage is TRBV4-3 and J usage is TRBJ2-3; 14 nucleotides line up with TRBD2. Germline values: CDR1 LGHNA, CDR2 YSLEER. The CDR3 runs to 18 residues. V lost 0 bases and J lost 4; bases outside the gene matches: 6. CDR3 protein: CASSQEGTSGRGADTQYF. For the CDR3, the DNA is TGCGCCAGCAGCCAAGAAGGGACTAGCGGGAGAGGGGCAGATACGCAGTATTTT.

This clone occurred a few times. The CDR3 is CSVVKLMNTEAFF. The CDR3 DNA reads TGCAGCGTTGTTAAACTGATGAACACTGAAGCTTTCTTT. The chain links TRBV29-1 to TRBJ1-1; D uncertain. V dropped 4 bases and J dropped 0 bases, with 9 bases sitting between them. CDR3 length: 13 residues. CDR1 SQVTM and CDR2 ANQGSEA come from the germline V gene.

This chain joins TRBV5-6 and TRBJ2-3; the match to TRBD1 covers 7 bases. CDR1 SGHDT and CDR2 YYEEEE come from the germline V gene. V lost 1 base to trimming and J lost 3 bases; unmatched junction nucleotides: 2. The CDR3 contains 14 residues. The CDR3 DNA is TGTGCCAGCAGCTTGCCCAGGGGGACAGATACGCAGTATTTT. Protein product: CASSLPRGTDTQYF. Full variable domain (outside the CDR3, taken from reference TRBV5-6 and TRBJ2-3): DAGVTQSPTHLIKTRGQQVTLRCSPKSGHDTVSWYQQALGQGPQFIFQYYEEEERQRGNFPDRFSGHQFPNYSSELNVNALLLGDSALYLCASSLPRGTDTQYFGPGTRLTVL.

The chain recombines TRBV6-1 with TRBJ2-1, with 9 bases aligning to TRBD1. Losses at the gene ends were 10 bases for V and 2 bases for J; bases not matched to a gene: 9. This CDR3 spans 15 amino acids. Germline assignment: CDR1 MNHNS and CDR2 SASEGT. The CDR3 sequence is CAITEGTGTYNEQFF. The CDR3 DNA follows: TGTGCCATCACAGAAGGGACAGGGACCTACAATGAGCAGTTCTTC.

The CDR3 protein is CSLAVTGGRNTEAFF. The CDR3 DNA follows: TGCAGCCTAGCCGTGACAGGGGGAAGGAACACTGAAGCTTTCTTT. The rearrangement joins TRBV29-1 to TRBJ1-1; 9 bases align to TRBD1. Germline values: CDR1 SQVTM, CDR2 ANQGSEA. The V and J ends lost 8 bases and 1 base, in that order; junction bases with no gene match: 11. CDR3 length: 15 residues.

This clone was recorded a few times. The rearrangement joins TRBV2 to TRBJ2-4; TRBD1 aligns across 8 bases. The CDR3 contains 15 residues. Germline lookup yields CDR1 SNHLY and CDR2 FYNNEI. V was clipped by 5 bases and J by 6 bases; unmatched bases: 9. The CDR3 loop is CASSPRGTGGNIQYF. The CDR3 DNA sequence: TGTGCCAGCAGTCCTCGAGGGACAGGCGGAAACATTCAGTACTTC.

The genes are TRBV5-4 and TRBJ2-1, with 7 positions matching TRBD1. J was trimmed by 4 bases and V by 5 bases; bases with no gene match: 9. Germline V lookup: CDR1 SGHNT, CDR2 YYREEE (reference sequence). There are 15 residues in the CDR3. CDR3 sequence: CASRAQGEWYNEQFF. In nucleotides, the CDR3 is TGTGCCAGCAGGGCCCAGGGGGAGTGGTACAATGAGCAGTTCTTC. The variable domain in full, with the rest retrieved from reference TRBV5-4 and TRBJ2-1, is ETGVTQSPTHLIKTRGQQVTLRCSSQSGHNTVSWYQQALGQGPQFIFQYYREEENGRGNFPPRFSGLQFPNYSSELNVNALELDDSALYLCASRAQGEWYNEQFFGPGTRLTVL.

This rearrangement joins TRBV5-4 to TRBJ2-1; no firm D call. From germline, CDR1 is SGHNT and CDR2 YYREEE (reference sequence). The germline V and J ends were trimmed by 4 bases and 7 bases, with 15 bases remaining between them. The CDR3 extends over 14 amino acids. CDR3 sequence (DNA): TGTGCCAGCAGCGAACACCCGAGGTCGAATGAGCAGTTCTTC. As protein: CASSEHPRSNEQFF.

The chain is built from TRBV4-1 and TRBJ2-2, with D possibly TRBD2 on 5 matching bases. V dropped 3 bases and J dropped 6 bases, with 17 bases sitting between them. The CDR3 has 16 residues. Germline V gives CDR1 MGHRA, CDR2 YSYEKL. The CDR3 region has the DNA TGCGCCAGCAGCCACCCTCTCAGAGGGCTCCCCGGGGAGCTGTTTTTT. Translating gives CASSHPLRGLPGELFF.